This TCR beta chain was observed in a study of brain T cells in children with intractable seizures. Findings and limits, study-wide: Clones missing pre-surgery may reflect undersampling of that blood sample.

Regarding time point: blood from clinic visit 5 months post-surgery; TSC patient then seizure free. Surgery cases with the highest brain T cell transcript signatures were chosen for sequencing. Before surgery, patients took at least one anti-epileptic drug. This CDR3 has 15 residues. The germline gives CDR1 GTSNPN, CDR2 SVGIG (reference sequence). Germline trimming cut 4 bases from V and 5 bases from J; bases unmatched to any gene: 12. Method: immunoSEQ multiplex PCR; TCRdb's copy keeps in-frame clones and lacks some. Of about 320,000 clones listed, roughly 92% are singletons. About this clone itself: Its specificity is not known.

Material: peripheral blood, obtained about 5 months after surgery. This clonotype originated in a boy less than two years old with tuberous sclerosis and intractable seizures. The chain has TRBV30 and TRBJ2-3, with 7 bases aligning to TRBD1. CDR3 protein: CAWTRGLTGEDTQYF. CDR3 nucleotide sequence: TGTGCCTGGACCAGGGGCCTTACAGGGGAAGATACGCAGTATTTT.